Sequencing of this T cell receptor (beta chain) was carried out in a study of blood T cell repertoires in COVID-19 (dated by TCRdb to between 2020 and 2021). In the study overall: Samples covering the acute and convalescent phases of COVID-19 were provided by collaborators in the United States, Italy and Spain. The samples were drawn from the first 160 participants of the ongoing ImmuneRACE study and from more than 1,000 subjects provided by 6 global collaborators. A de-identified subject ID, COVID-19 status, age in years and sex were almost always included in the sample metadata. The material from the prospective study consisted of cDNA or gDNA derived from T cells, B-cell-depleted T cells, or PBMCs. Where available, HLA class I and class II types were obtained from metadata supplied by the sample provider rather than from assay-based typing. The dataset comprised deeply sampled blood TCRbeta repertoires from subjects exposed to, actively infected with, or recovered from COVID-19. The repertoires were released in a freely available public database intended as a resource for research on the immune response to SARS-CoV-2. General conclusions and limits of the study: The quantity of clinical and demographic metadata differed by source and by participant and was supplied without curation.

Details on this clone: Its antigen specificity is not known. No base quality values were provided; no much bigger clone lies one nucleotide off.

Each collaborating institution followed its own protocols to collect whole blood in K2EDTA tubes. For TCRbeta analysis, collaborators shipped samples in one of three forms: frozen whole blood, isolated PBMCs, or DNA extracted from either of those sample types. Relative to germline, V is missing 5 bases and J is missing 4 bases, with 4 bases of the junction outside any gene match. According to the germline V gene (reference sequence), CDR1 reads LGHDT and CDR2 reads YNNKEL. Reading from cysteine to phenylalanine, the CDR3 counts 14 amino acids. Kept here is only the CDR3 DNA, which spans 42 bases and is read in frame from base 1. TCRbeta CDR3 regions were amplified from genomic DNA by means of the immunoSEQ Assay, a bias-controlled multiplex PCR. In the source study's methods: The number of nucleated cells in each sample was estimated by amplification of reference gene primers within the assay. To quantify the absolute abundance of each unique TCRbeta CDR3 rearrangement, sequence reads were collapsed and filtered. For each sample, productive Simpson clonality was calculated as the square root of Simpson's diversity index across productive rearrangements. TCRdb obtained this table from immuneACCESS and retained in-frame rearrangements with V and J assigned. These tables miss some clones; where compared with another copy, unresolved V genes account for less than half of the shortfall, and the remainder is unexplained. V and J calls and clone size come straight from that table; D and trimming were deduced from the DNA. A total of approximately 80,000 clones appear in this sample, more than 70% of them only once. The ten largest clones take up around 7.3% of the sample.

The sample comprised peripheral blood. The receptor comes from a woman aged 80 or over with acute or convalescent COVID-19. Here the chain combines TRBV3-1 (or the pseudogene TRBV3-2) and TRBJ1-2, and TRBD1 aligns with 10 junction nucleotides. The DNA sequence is TGTGCCAGCAGCGACCGGGACAGGGGCTATGGCTACACCTTC. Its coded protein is CASSDRDRGYGYTF.